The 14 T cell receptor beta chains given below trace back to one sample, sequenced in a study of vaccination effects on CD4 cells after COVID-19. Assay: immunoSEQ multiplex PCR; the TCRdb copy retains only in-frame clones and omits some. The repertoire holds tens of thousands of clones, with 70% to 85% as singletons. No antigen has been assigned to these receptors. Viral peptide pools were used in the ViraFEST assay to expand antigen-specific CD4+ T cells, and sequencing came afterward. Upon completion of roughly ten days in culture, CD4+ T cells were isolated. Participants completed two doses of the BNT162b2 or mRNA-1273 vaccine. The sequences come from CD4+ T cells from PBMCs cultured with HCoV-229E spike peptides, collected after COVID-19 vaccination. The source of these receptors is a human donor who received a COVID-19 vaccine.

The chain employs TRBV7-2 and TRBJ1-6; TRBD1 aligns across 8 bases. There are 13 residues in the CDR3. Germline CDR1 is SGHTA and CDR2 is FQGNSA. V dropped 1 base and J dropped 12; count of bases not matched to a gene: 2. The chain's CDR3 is CASSLEGTGPLHF. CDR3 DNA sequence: TGTGCCAGCAGCTTAGAGGGGACAGGACCCCTCCACTTT. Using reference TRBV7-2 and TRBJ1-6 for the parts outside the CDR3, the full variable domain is GAGVSQSPSNKVTEKGKDVELRCDPISGHTALYWYRQSLGQGLEFLIYFQGNSAPDKSGLPSDRFSAERTGGSVSTLTIQRTQQEDSAVYLCASSLEGTGPLHFGNGTRLTVT.

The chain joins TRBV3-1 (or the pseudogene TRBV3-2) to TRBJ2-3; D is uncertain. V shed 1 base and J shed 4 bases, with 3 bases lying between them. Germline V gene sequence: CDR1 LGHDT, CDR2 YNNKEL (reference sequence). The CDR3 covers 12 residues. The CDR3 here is CASSQGADTQYF. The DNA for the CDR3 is TGTGCCAGCAGCCAAGGGGCAGATACGCAGTATTTT.

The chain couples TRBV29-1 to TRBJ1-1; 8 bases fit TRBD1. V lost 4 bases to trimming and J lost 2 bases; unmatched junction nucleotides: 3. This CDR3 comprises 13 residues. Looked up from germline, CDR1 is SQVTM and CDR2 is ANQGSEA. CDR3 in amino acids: CSVVGQGNTEAFF. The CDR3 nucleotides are TGCAGCGTTGTAGGACAGGGAAACACTGAAGCTTTCTTT.

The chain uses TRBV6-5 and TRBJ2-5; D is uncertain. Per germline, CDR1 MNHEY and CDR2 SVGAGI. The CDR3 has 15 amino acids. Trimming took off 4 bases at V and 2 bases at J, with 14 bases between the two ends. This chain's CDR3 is CASSSSLGKQETQYF. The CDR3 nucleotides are TGTGCCAGCAGTTCGTCACTGGGGAAACAAGAGACCCAGTACTTC.

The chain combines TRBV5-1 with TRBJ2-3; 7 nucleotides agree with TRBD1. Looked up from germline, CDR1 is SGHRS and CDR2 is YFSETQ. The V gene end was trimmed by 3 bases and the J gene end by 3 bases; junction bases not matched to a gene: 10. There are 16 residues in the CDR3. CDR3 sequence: CASSSEQGYFTDTQYF. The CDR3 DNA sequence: TGCGCCAGCAGCTCCGAACAGGGGTATTTTACAGATACGCAGTATTTT.

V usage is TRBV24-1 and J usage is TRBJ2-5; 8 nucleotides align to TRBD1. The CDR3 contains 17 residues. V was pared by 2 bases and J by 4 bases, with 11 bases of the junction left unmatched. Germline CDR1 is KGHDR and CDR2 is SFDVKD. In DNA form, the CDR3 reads TGTGCCACCAGTGATTCTCCGGGACAGGACCGAGGAGAGACCCAGTACTTC. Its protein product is CATSDSPGQDRGETQYF.

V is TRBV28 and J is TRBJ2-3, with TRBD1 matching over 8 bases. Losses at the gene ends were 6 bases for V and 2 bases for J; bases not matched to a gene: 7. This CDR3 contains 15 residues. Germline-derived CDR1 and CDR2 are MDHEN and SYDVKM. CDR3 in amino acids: CASSYGQGHTDTQYF. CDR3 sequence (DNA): TGTGCCAGCAGCTATGGACAGGGACACACAGATACGCAGTATTTT.

The CDR3 DNA sequence: TGCAGCGTTGGGATGAACTCTGGAAACACCATATATTTT. Its protein product is CSVGMNSGNTIYF. The rearrangement links TRBV29-1 to TRBJ1-3; D call uncertain. Germline V gene data show CDR1 as SQVTM and CDR2 as ANQGSEA. The CDR3 length is 13 residues. V lost 4 bases, J lost 0 bases, and 7 bases lay in between.

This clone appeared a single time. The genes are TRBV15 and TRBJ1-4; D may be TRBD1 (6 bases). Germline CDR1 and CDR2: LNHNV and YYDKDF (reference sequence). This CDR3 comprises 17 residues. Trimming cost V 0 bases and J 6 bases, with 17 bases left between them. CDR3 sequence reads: CATSRERGGGRYEKLFF. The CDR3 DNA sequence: TGTGCCACCAGCAGAGAACGGGGCGGGGGGCGATATGAAAAACTGTTTTTT.

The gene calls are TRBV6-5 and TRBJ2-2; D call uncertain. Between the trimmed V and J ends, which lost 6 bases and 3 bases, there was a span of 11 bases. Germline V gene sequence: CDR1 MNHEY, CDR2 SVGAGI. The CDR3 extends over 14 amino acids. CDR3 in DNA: TGTGCCAGCAGGCCCCTTTGGGACACCGGGGAGCTGTTTTTT. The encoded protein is CASRPLWDTGELFF.

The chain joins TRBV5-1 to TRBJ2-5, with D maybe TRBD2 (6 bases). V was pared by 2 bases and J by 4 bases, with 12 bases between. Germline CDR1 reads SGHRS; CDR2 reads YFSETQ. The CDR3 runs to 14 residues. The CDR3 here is CASSFNLGGETQYF. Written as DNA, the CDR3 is TGCGCCAGCAGCTTCAACCTGGGGGGAGAGACCCAGTACTTC.

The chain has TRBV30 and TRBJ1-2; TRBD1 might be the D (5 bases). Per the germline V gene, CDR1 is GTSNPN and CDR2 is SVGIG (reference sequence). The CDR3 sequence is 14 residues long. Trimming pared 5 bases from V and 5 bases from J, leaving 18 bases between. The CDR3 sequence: CAWGNPRVRYGYTF. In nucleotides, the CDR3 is TGTGCCTGGGGCAATCCCAGGGTAAGATATGGCTACACCTTC. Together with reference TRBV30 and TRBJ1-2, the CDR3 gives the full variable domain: SQTIHQWPATLVQPVGSPLSLECTVEGTSNPNLYWYRQAAGRGLQLLFYSVGIGQISSEVPQNLSASRPQDRQFILSSKKLLLSDSGFYLCAWGNPRVRYGYTFGSGTRLTVV.

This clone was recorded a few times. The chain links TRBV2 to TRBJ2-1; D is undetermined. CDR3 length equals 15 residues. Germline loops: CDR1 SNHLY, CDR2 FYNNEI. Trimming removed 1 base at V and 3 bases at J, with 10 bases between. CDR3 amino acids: CASSEGGFSYNEQFF. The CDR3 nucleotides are TGTGCCAGCAGTGAAGGGGGTTTTAGCTACAATGAGCAGTTCTTC.

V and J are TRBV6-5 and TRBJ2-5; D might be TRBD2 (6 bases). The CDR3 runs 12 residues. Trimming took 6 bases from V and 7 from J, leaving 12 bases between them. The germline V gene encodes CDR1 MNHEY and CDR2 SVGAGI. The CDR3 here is CASSLKEGTQYF. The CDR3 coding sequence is TGTGCCAGCAGCCTAAAGGAGGGGACCCAGTACTTC.